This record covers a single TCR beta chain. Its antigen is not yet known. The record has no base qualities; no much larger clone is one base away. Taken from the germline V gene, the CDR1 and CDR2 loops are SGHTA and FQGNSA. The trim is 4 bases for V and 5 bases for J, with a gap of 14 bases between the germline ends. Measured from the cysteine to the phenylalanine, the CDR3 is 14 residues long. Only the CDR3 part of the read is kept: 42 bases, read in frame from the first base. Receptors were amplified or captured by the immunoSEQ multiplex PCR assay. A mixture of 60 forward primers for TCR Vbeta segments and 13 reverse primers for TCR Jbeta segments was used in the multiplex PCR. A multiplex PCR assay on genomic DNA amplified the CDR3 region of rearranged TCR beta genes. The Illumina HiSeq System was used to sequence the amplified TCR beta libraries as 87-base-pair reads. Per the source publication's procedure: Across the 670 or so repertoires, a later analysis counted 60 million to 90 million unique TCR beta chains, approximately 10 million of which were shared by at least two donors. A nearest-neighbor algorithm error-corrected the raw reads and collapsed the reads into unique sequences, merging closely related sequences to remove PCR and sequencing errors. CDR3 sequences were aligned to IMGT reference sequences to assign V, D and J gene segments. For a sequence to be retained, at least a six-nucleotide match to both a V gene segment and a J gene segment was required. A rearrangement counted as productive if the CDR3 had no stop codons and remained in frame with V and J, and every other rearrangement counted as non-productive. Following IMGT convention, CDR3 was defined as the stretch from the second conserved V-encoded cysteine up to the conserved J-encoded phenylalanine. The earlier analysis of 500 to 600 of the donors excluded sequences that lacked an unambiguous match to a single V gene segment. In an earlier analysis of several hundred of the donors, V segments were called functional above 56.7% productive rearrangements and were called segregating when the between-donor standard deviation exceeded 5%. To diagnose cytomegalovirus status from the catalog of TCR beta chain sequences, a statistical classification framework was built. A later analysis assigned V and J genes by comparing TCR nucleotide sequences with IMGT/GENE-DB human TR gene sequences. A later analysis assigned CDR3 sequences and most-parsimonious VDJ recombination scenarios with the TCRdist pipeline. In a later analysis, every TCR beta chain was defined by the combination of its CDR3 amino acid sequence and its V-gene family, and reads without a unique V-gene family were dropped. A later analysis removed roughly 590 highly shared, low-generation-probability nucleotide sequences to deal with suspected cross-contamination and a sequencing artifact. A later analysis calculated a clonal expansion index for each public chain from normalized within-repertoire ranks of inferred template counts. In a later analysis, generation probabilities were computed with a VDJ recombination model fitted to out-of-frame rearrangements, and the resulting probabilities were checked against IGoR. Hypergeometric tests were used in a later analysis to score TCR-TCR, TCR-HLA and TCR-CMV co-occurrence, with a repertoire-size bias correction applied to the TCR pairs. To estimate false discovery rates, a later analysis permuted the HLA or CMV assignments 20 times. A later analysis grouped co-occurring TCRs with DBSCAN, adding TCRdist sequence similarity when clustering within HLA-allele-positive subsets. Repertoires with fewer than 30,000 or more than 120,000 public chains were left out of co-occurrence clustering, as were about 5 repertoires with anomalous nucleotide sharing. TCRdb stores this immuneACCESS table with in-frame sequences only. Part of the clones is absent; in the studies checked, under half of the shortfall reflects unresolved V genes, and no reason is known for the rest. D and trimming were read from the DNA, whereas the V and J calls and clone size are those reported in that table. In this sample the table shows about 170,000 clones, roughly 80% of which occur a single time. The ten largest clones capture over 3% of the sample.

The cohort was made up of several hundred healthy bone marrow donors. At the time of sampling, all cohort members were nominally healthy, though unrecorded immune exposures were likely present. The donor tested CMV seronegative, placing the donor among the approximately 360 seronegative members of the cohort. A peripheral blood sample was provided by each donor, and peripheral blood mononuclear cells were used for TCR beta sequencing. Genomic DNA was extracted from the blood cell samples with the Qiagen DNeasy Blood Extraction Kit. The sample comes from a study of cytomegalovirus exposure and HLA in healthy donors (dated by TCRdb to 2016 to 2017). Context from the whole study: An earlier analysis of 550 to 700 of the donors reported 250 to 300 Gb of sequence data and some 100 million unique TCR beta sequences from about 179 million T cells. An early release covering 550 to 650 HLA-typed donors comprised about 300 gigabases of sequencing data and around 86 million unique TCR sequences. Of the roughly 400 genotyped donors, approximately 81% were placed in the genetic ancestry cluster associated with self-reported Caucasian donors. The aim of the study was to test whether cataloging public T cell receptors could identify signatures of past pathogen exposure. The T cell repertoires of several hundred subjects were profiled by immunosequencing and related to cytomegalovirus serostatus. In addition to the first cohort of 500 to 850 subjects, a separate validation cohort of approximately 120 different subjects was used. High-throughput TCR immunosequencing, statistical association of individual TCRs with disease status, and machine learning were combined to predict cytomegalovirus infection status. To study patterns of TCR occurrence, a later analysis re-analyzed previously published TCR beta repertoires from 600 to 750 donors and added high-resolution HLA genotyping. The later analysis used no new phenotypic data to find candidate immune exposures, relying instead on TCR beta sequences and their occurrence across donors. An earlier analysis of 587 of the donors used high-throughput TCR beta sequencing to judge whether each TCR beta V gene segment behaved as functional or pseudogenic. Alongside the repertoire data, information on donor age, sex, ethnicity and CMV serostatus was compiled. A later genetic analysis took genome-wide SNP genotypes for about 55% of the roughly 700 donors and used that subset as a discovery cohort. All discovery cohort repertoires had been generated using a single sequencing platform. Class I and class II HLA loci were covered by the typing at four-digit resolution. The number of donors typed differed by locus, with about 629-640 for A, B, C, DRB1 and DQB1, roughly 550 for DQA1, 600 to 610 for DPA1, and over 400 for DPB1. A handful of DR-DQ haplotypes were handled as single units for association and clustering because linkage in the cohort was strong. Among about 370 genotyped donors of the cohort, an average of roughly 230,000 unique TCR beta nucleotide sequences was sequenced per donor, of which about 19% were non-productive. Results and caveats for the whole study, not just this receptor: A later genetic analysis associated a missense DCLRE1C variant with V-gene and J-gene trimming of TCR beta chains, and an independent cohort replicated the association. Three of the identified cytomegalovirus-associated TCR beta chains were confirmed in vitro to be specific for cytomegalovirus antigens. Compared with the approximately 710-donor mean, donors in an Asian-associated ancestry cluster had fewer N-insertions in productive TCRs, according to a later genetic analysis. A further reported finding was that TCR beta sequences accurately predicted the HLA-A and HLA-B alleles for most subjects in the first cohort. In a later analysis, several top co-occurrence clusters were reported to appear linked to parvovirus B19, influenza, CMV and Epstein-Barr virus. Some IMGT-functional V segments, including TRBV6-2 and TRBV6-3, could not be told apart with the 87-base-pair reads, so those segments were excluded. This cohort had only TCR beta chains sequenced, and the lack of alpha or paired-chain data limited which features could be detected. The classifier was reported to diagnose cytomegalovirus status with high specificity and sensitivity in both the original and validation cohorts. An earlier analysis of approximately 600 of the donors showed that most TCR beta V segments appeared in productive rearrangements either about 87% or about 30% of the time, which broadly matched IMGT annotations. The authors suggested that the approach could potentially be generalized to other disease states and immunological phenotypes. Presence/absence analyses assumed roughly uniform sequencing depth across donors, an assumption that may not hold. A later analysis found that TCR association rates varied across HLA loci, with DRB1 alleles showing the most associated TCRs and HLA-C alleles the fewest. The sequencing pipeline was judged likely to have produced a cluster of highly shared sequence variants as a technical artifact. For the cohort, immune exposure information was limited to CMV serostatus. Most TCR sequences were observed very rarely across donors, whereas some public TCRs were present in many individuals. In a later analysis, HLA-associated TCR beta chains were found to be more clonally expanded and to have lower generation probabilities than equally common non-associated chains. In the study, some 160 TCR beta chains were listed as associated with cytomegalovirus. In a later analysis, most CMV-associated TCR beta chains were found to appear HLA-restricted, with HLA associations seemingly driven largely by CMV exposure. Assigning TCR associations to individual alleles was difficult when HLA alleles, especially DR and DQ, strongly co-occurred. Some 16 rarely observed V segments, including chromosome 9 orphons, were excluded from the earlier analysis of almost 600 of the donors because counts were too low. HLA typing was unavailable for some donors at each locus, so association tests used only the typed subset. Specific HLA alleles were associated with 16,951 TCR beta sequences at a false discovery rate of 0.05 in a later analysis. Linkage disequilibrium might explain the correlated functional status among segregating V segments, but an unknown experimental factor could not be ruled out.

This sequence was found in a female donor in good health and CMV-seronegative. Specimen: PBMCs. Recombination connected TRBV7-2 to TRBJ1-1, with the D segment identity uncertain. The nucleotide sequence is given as TGTGCCAGCAGCTACGCCCCACGGGTAACTGAAGCTTTCTTT. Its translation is CASSYAPRVTEAFF.